This entry lists 32 T cell receptor beta chains sequenced from one sample in a study of cytomegalovirus exposure and HLA in healthy donors. The PCR made use of 60 Vbeta and 13 Jbeta primers. Clones were sequenced by immunoSEQ multiplex PCR, and TCRdb holds only the in-frame ones, with some missing. The top ten hold 2% to 2.5% of the sample, which has some 190,000 clones, about 77% seen once. Sequenced material: PBMCs. Every receptor here comes from a woman in her thirties in good health and CMV-seropositive.

CDR3 nucleotide sequence: TGCGCCAGCAGTGAAACTCTAGGGGGGGCAGGCATAAGCAATCAGCCCCAGCATTTT. Protein: CASSETLGGAGISNQPQHF. The rearrangement joins TRBV10-2 to TRBJ1-5; D possibly corresponds to TRBD1 (6 bases). Per germline, CDR1 WSHSY and CDR2 SAAADI. V was clipped by 3 bases and J by 1 base, with 22 bases between them. The CDR3 has 19 amino acids.

This clone was seen a handful of times. V usage is TRBV6-1 and J usage is TRBJ2-1, with 12 bases fitting TRBD2. The V segment lost 6 bases and the J segment 8 bases; nucleotides outside the gene matches: 8. Per germline, CDR1 MNHNS and CDR2 SASEGT. This CDR3 spans 15 amino acids. This CDR3 reads CASRSSGGGSDEQFF. CDR3 bases: TGTGCCAGCAGGTCTAGCGGGGGGGGATCCGATGAGCAGTTCTTC.

This rearrangement joins TRBV10-2 to TRBJ2-7; TRBD1 agrees at 9 bases. CDR3 length: 13 residues. Germline-derived CDR1 and CDR2 are WSHSY and SAAADI. Trimming took 8 bases from V and 4 from J; bases not matched to a gene: 6. This CDR3 reads CASGTGPSYEQYF. The CDR3 bases are TGCGCCAGCGGGACAGGGCCTTCGTACGAGCAGTACTTC.

The rearrangement joins TRBV7-2 to TRBJ2-5; a possible D gene is TRBD1 (5 bases). V was pared by 5 bases and J by 5 bases, with 21 bases between. The CDR3 totals 16 residues. CDR1 is SGHTA, CDR2 FQGNSA, per germline. Here the CDR3 DNA reads TGTGCCAGCAGCCCCTCTAGGACATTCAGTGTGGAGACCCAGTACTTC. Amino acid sequence: CASSPSRTFSVETQYF.

The chain's CDR3 is CASSDSASSTDTQYF. CDR3 nucleotides: TGTGCCAGCAGTGACTCGGCCTCTAGCACAGATACGCAGTATTTT. This chain connects TRBV6-4 to TRBJ2-3; D remains unclear. This CDR3 comprises 15 residues. Trimming pared 0 bases from V and 0 bases from J, leaving 7 bases between. Germline CDR1 MRHNA, CDR2 SNTAGT.

The genes are TRBV28 and TRBJ2-7; no definite D call. V lost 4 bases and J lost 7, with 11 bases in between. Germline V gene data show CDR1 as MDHEN and CDR2 as SYDVKM. The CDR3 length is 12 residues. The CDR3 region is CASSSITREQYF. The CDR3 DNA reads as TGTGCCAGCAGTTCGATAACGCGGGAGCAGTACTTC.

The chain links TRBV28 to TRBJ1-3; 7 nucleotides agree with TRBD1. V lost 6 bases, J lost 4 bases, and 9 bases stayed unmatched. CDR1 and CDR2 from the germline V gene are MDHEN and SYDVKM. The CDR3 has 15 residues. CDR3 amino acids: CASSPGQAGGNTIYF. DNA for the CDR3: TGTGCCAGCAGCCCCGGACAGGCGGGAGGAAACACCATATATTTT. The entire variable domain, with the rest obtained from reference TRBV28 and TRBJ1-3, is as follows: DVKVTQSSRYLVKRTGEKVFLECVQDMDHENMFWYRQDPGLGLRLIYFSYDVKMKEKGDIPEGYSVSREKKERFSLILESASTNQTSMYLCASSPGQAGGNTIYFGEGSWLTVV.

J is TRBJ2-1 and V is TRBV4-3; 10 nucleotides match TRBD2. V lost 3 bases, J lost 5 bases, and 7 bases stayed unmatched. The CDR3 covers 16 residues. Germline V gene lookup returns CDR1 LGHNA and CDR2 YSLEER. Written as DNA, the CDR3 is TGCGCCAGCAGCCAGCGGAGCGGGGGGGCGGACAATGAGCAGTTCTTC. The encoded protein is CASSQRSGGADNEQFF.

The rearrangement links TRBV9 to TRBJ2-2, with 9 bases aligning to TRBD2. V was clipped by 1 base and J by 6 bases; unmatched bases: 1. The germline CDR1 and CDR2 sequences are SGDLS and YYNGEE. The CDR3 has 14 amino acids. DNA for the CDR3: TGTGCCAGCAGCGTACTAGCGGGGTCCGGGGAGCTGTTTTTT. Its translation is CASSVLAGSGELFF.

The chain couples TRBV29-1 to TRBJ2-5; 11 bases align to TRBD2. TRBJ2-7 explains the end of the DNA better; the J call may be wrong. The CDR3 runs 14 residues. Per the germline V gene, CDR1 is SQVTM and CDR2 is ANQGSEA. The CDR3 DNA follows: TGCAGCGCAATGGGGACTAGCGGTGACTACGAGCAGTACTTC. This translates into CSAMGTSGDYEQYF.

The count of this clone is one. The chain has TRBV10-1 and TRBJ2-3; 10 nucleotides align to TRBD2. The CDR3 contains 15 residues. J was trimmed by 5 bases and V by 4 bases; bases with no gene match: 6. Germline V gene lookup returns CDR1 WNHNN and CDR2 SYGVQD (reference sequence). CDR3 bases: TGCGCCAGCAGTGGCGGGGTAGCGGGGGGAGATACGCAGTATTTT. Protein sequence: CASSGGVAGGDTQYF.

CDR3 in DNA: TGTGCCAGCACCAACGACCTTATTGGGGGGGTCCCCTACGAGCAGTACTTC. Its translation: CASTNDLIGGVPYEQYF. V is TRBV7-9 and J is TRBJ2-7; 7 bases match TRBD2. The CDR3 sequence is 17 residues long. Germline lookup yields CDR1 SEHNR and CDR2 FQNEAQ (reference sequence). The V and J ends lost 7 bases and 2 bases, in that order; junction bases with no gene match: 17. The complete variable domain, with remaining parts taken from reference TRBV7-9 and TRBJ2-7, reads DTGVSQNPRHKITKRGQNVTFRCDPISEHNRLYWYRQTLGQGPEFLTYFQNEAQLEKSRLLSDRFSAERPKGSFSTLEIQRTEQGDSAMYLCASTNDLIGGVPYEQYFGPGTRLTVT.

The V call is TRBV29-1, the J call TRBJ2-1; no firm D call. Germline V gives CDR1 SQVTM, CDR2 ANQGSEA. Trimming left V 4 bases short and J 8 bases short, with 9 bases between. The CDR3 consists of 11 residues. This CDR3 reads CSVVQAHEQFF. CDR3 nucleotide sequence: TGCAGCGTTGTCCAGGCCCATGAGCAGTTCTTC.

The chain employs TRBV7-9 and TRBJ2-7, with 9 bases lining up with TRBD2. From germline, CDR1 is SEHNR and CDR2 FQNEAQ (reference sequence). This CDR3 contains 17 residues. V dropped 1 base and J dropped 2; count of bases not matched to a gene: 9. The CDR3 bases are TGTGCCAGCAGCTTAGGAGCCGAGCGGGGGGCAACCTACGAGCAGTACTTC. This translates into CASSLGAERGATYEQYF.

This clone was counted a few times. The rearrangement joins TRBV29-1 to TRBJ2-1, with D tentatively TRBD1 (6 bases). Germline V CDR1 and CDR2: SQVTM, ANQGSEA. The CDR3 loop spans 14 amino acids. Trimming stripped 4 bases from V and 4 bases from J, with 14 bases between. The CDR3 region is CSVVGAGTYNEQFF. In DNA, the CDR3 is TGCAGCGTTGTCGGGGCAGGGACATACAATGAGCAGTTCTTC.

V and J are TRBV5-1 and TRBJ2-5, with TRBD1 matching over 10 bases. The J segment lost 4 bases and the V segment lost 4 bases, leaving 7 bases of the junction unmatched. The CDR3 covers 15 residues. CDR1 and CDR2 (germline): SGHRS, YFSETQ. The CDR3 DNA reads TGCGCCAGCAGCCCATTAGACAGGGGGCTAGAGACCCAGTACTTC. It encodes CASSPLDRGLETQYF.

The CDR3 sequence: CASSFQGDTGELFF. The CDR3 DNA follows: TGTGCCAGCAGTTTCCAGGGTGACACCGGGGAGCTGTTTTTT. The genes are TRBV6-6 and TRBJ2-2, with TRBD1 as a possible D gene (5 bases). Per germline, CDR1 MNHNY and CDR2 SVGAGI (reference sequence). The CDR3 is made up of 14 amino acids. Between the trimmed V and J ends, which lost 4 bases and 3 bases, there was a span of 9 bases.

The genes are TRBV7-2 and TRBJ2-1; 8 bases map to TRBD1. Looked up from germline, CDR1 is SGHTA and CDR2 is FQGNSA. Germline trimming cut 5 bases from V and 5 bases from J; bases unmatched to any gene: 8. The CDR3 is made up of 15 amino acids. As DNA, the CDR3 is TGTGCCAGCAGCGTCAGGGGGCTAGGAAACAATGAGCAGTTCTTC. It is translated as CASSVRGLGNNEQFF.

This clone was recorded a few times. The V gene is TRBV10-3, the J gene TRBJ2-3; 14 bases are shared with TRBD2. The germline CDR1 and CDR2 sequences are ENHRY and SYGVKD. The CDR3 has 16 amino acids. J gave up 5 bases and V 7 bases, and 8 bases lay outside the gene matches. The CDR3 here is CAITATSGGAKDTQYF. As DNA, the CDR3 is TGTGCCATCACGGCGACTAGCGGGGGGGCAAAAGATACGCAGTATTTT.

The CDR3 reads CASSLSILAGGNQETQYF. Written as DNA, the CDR3 is TGTGCCAGCAGTTTATCGATTCTAGCGGGGGGTAACCAAGAGACCCAGTACTTC. This chain connects TRBV27 to TRBJ2-5, with 11 bases aligning to TRBD2. V shed 0 bases and J 0 bases; nucleotides not matched to a gene: 6. The CDR3 runs 18 residues. The germline V gene has CDR1 MNHEY and CDR2 SMNVEV (reference sequence).

The chain links TRBV7-9 to TRBJ1-4; 9 positions match TRBD1. This CDR3 contains 15 residues. Germline trimming cut 6 bases from V and 8 bases from J; bases unmatched to any gene: 10. Germline V CDR1 and CDR2: SEHNR, FQNEAQ (reference sequence). CDR3 DNA sequence: TGTGCCAGCAGATTGACCGGGACAGGGAGAGAAAAACTGTTTTTT. Its protein product is CASRLTGTGREKLFF.

This clone was recorded once. The chain carries TRBV30 and TRBJ2-1; 9 positions agree with TRBD2. This CDR3 is 15 amino acids long. Germline V lookup: CDR1 GTSNPN, CDR2 SVGIG (reference sequence). The junction had 7 bases not matched to a gene; V was cut back by 0 bases and J by 7 bases. CDR3 protein: CAWSVGSAGGNEQFF. In nucleotides, the CDR3 is TGTGCCTGGAGTGTAGGGTCAGCGGGGGGTAATGAGCAGTTCTTC.

The gene calls are TRBV29-1 and TRBJ1-3; D is perhaps TRBD1 (6 bases). The CDR3 covers 13 residues. The V and J ends lost 3 bases and 2 bases respectively, with 8 bases between them. Germline V gives CDR1 SQVTM, CDR2 ANQGSEA. The CDR3 nucleotides are TGCAGCGTTGAGTACAGGGCTGGAAACACCATATATTTT. Protein: CSVEYRAGNTIYF. Filled out from reference TRBV29-1 and TRBJ1-3, the complete variable domain reads SAVISQKPSRDICQRGTSLTIQCQVDSQVTMMFWYRQQPGQSLTLIATANQGSEATYESGFVIDKFPISRPNLTFSTLTVSNMSPEDSSIYLCSVEYRAGNTIYFGEGSWLTVV.

CDR3 bases: TGTGCCAGCAGTTCCCGCACTGAAGCTTTCTTT. The encoded protein is CASSSRTEAFF. V is TRBV6-5 and J is TRBJ1-1; D is ambiguous. The CDR3 loop spans 11 amino acids. Trimming took 4 bases from V and 4 from J, leaving 4 bases between them. Germline V gives CDR1 MNHEY, CDR2 SVGAGI.

This chain uses TRBV7-2 with TRBJ2-5, with D hard to call. Germline V gene data show CDR1 as SGHTA and CDR2 as FQGNSA. V lost 8 bases and J lost 4, with 17 bases in between. The CDR3 runs to 14 residues. CDR3 nucleotides: TGTGCCAGCTCCCCTGACACATTTCGAGAGACCCAGTACTTC. It translates to CASSPDTFRETQYF.

J is TRBJ2-7 and V is TRBV28; TRBD1 agrees at 7 bases. CDR3 length equals 14 residues. The germline V gene encodes CDR1 MDHEN and CDR2 SYDVKM. V gave up 10 bases and J gave up 2 bases; unmatched junction bases: 11. CDR3 protein: CAISLPRGPYEQYF. Written as DNA, the CDR3 is TGTGCCATCTCCCTACCGAGGGGGCCCTACGAGCAGTACTTC.

This chain links TRBV5-1 with TRBJ2-7; 10 bases agree with TRBD1. This CDR3 is 13 amino acids long. With 7 bases clipped from V and 5 bases from J, the junction kept 6 bases outside the gene matches. Germline assignment: CDR1 SGHRS and CDR2 YFSETQ. This CDR3 reads CASGWTGGDEQYF. CDR3 DNA sequence: TGCGCCAGCGGGTGGACAGGGGGAGACGAGCAGTACTTC. The full variable domain, rest sourced from reference TRBV5-1 and TRBJ2-7, is KAGVTQTPRYLIKTRGQQVTLSCSPISGHRSVSWYQQTPGQGLQFLFEYFSETQRNKGNFPGRFSGRQFSNSRSEMNVSTLELGDSALYLCASGWTGGDEQYFGPGTRLTVT.

The chain carries TRBV7-8 and TRBJ2-7; TRBD2 aligns across 10 bases. This CDR3 region has 15 residues. The J segment lost 5 bases and the V segment lost 3 bases, leaving 7 bases of the junction unmatched. Germline loops: CDR1 SGHVS, CDR2 FQNEAQ. The CDR3: CASSLSGGAGNEQYF. The CDR3 nucleotides are TGTGCCAGCAGCTTGAGCGGGGGGGCTGGTAACGAGCAGTACTTC.

The genes are TRBV7-8 and TRBJ2-1, with D possibly TRBD2 on 6 matching bases. This CDR3 has 15 residues. CDR1 and CDR2 from the germline V gene are SGHVS and FQNEAQ. V was pared by 9 bases and J by 6 bases, with 21 bases between. CDR3 sequence: CASAGGAGHLNEQFF. CDR3 DNA sequence: TGTGCCAGTGCCGGAGGGGCGGGGCACCTCAATGAGCAGTTCTTC.

V and J are TRBV4-1 and TRBJ2-7; TRBD2 matches 11 bases. With V trimmed by 4 bases and J by 5 bases, 7 bases remained unmatched. This CDR3 comprises 15 residues. CDR1 is MGHRA and CDR2 is YSYEKL in the germline V gene. The CDR3 sequence: CASSRLAGGPNEQYF. CDR3 in DNA: TGCGCCAGCAGCCGCTTAGCGGGGGGGCCTAACGAGCAGTACTTC.

The chain combines TRBV6-1 with TRBJ1-4; D gene uncertain. V lost 2 bases and J 1 base, leaving 8 bases between the germline ends. CDR3 size: 15 residues. Germline V gene lookup returns CDR1 MNHNS and CDR2 SASEGT. The chain's CDR3 is CASSESRITNEKLFF. The CDR3 DNA reads TGTGCCAGCAGTGAAAGCAGGATAACTAATGAAAAACTGTTTTTT.

This clone showed up just once. The chain uses TRBV4-3 and TRBJ2-7, with D possibly being TRBD1 (5 bases). Germline V CDR1 and CDR2: LGHNA, YSLEER. This CDR3 contains 13 residues. The V end was cut by 1 base, the J end by 6 bases, with 10 bases between. The CDR3 protein is CASSQGKGSEQYF. The CDR3 coding sequence is TGCGCCAGCAGCCAAGGAAAGGGGTCCGAGCAGTACTTC.